Shown below are 6 T cell receptor beta chains from a single sample sequenced in a study of blood T cells in healthy people across ages (dated by TCRdb to about 2015). The library was prepared using 5' RACE. Reads for this sample came from an Illumina HiSeq 2500. A second PCR of about 7 to 12 cycles was performed with a sample-barcoded 5' primer and a J-beta primer mix. TCRdb's own reprocessing of the public reads used fastp at Q25 and MiXCR and kept productive beta chains. Entries are consolidated by CDR3 protein sequence, retaining the most common genes and DNA. In all, the sample holds about a million distinct CDR3 sequences, and around 48% of those were seen once. The ten top clones hold roughly 12% of the sample. Specimen: blood. The receptors here all came from a man aged 25-40 years in good health.

J is TRBJ2-5 and V is TRBV24-1; a possible D gene is TRBD2 (6 bases). Germline CDR1 is KGHDR and CDR2 is SFDVKD. Trimming removed 3 bases at V and 3 bases at J, with 13 bases between. This CDR3 has 15 residues. This CDR3 reads CATSDTGLPEETQYF. The CDR3 DNA reads as TGTGCCACCAGTGATACGGGACTGCCGGAAGAGACCCAGTACTTC.

The table lists this clonotype with many counts. The V gene is TRBV11-3, the J gene TRBJ1-1; D is ambiguous. V dropped 5 bases and J dropped 1 base, with 11 bases sitting between them. The CDR3 sequence is 14 residues long. The germline V gene has CDR1 SGHNT and CDR2 YENEEA. CDR3 loop: CASSQSRENTEAFF. The CDR3 nucleotides are TGTGCCAGCAGCCAGTCCCGGGAGAACACTGAAGCTTTCTTT.

The CDR3 protein is CASSPMAGTGGTDTQYF. CDR3 bases: TGCGCCAGCAGCCCCATGGCCGGGACAGGGGGCACAGATACGCAGTATTTT. The J gene is TRBJ2-3, the V gene TRBV5-1, with 10 bases identical to TRBD1. The CDR3 totals 17 residues. V lost 4 bases and J lost 1; bases outside the gene matches: 9. The germline CDR1 and CDR2 sequences are SGHRS and YFSETQ.

V usage is TRBV20-1 and J usage is TRBJ1-1; possible D gene TRBD1, 5 bases. The germline V and J ends were trimmed by 6 bases and 4 bases, with 18 bases remaining between them. Germline loops: CDR1 DFQATT, CDR2 SNEGSKA (reference sequence). This CDR3 has 14 residues. The CDR3 region is CSAVPATESTEAFF. The CDR3 DNA sequence: TGCAGTGCCGTCCCAGCGACAGAGAGCACTGAAGCTTTCTTT.

This sequence joins TRBV21-1 and TRBJ2-5. TRBV21-1 is labeled a pseudogene. This CDR3 has 12 amino acids. CDR3 bases: TGTGCCAGCAGCAAATTATGCGAGACCCAGTACTTC. The encoded protein is CASSKLCETQYF.

The chain links TRBV20-1 to TRBJ2-3; TRBD1 might be the D (6 bases). Trimming removed 0 bases at V and 4 bases at J, with 14 bases between. Germline lookup yields CDR1 DFQATT and CDR2 SNEGSKA (reference sequence). CDR3 length: 15 amino acids. DNA of the CDR3: TGCAGTGCTAGAGATGCACAGGGTCGGGCAGATACGCAGTATTTT. Its translation: CSARDAQGRADTQYF.